These T cell receptor beta chains were read from a single sample in a study of T cell responses to AZD1222 COVID-19 vaccine. TCRdb's copy holds only in-frame clones and misses some; the assay was immunoSEQ multiplex PCR. The data show tens of thousands of clones, roughly nine tenths seen once. The sample was peripheral blood, taken on day 0 of AZD1222 vaccination. The receptor source for this set is an adult in good health. Both conserved end residues are part of each CDR3. A D gene is named only where the DNA matches it firmly. Size is stated for part of the rows, as once, few or many counts, or as a class when the clone is expanded.

TRBD1	TRBV27	TRBJ2-1	NA	TGTGCCAGCAGTTTAAACAGGGGGACTGAGCAGTTCTTC	CASSLNRGTEQFF
NA	TRBV11-1	TRBJ2-3	few	TGTGCCAGCAGCTTAGGACAGGGCACAGATACGCAGTATTTT	CASSLGQGTDTQYF
TRBD1	TRBV29-1	TRBJ2-2	NA	TGCAGCGTTGCAGGGGGTGGATCGGACACCGGGGAGCTGTTTTTT	CSVAGGGSDTGELFF
NA	TRBV4-3	TRBJ1-6	NA	TGCGCCAGCAGCCAAGATGCAATAGGTGGTTCACCCCTCCACTTT	CASSQDAIGGSPLHF
TRBD2	TRBV7-2	TRBJ2-7	NA	TGTGCCAGCAGCTCCCGGACTAGCGGACTTCGGGACGAGCAGTACTTC	CASSSRTSGLRDEQYF
TRBD1	TRBV20-1	TRBJ1-3	NA	TGCAGTGCTAGTGAAAACAGGGGGCTCTCTGGAAACACCATATATTTT	CSASENRGLSGNTIYF
TRBD2	TRBV19	TRBJ2-3	NA	TGTGCCAGTAGCCCAATAGCGGGAGTCACAGATACGCAGTATTTT	CASSPIAGVTDTQYF
TRBD1	TRBV28	TRBJ1-2	NA	TGTGCCTCCTCCTCCGAGGGGGCCGGGGCCTATGGCTACACCTTC	CASSSEGAGAYGYTF
TRBD1	TRBV4-3	TRBJ2-7	NA	TGCGCCAGCAGCCAAGGGGGACAGGGGTCCTACGAGCAGTACTTC	CASSQGGQGSYEQYF
TRBD2	TRBV9	TRBJ2-3	NA	TGTGCCAGCAGCGGACGGACTAGCCCAAGCACAGATACGCAGTATTTT	CASSGRTSPSTDTQYF
NA	TRBV7-8	TRBJ1-4	NA	TGTGCCAGCAGCTTAGGTCGACTGACTAATGAAAAACTGTTTTTT	CASSLGRLTNEKLFF
NA	TRBV5-6	TRBJ2-7	NA	TGTGCCAGCAGCTTGGTGGCAGGTTCACTCTACGAGCAGTACTTC	CASSLVAGSLYEQYF
NA	TRBV7-9	TRBJ1-1	NA	TGTGCCAGCAGCCCAATGGGGGGGACGACTGAAGCTTTCTTT	CASSPMGGTTEAFF
NA	TRBV3-1/TRBV3-2	TRBJ1-1	NA	TGTGCCAGCTCGAGGGATCGAGCGGTTGAAGCTTTCTTT	CASSRDRAVEAFF
TRBD1	TRBV4-3	TRBJ1-1	NA	TGCGCCAGCAGCCTTAATTCCGGGACAGGGGGCCTCGCTTTCTTT	CASSLNSGTGGLAFF
NA	TRBV2	TRBJ1-4	NA	TGTGCCAGCAGTGAAGCGAGGACAGTCGAAAAACTGTTTTTT	CASSEARTVEKLFF
TRBD2	TRBV28	TRBJ2-1	NA	TGTGCCAGCAGTCCACGACTAGCGGGAGGGCCTGGTGAGCAGTTCTTC	CASSPRLAGGPGEQFF
TRBD1	TRBV10-2	TRBJ1-5	NA	TGCGCCAGCAGTCCCGGACAGGGGAGGGGTCAGCCCCAGCATTTT	CASSPGQGRGQPQHF
NA	TRBV11-2	TRBJ1-6	NA	TGTGCCAGCAGCTTAGATGGGGAGGGGTATCGGATAGATAATTCACCCCTCCACTTT	CASSLDGEGYRIDNSPLHF
TRBD1	TRBV6-6	TRBJ1-1	NA	TGTGCCAGCAGTCCCCCAGGGGGCTCGAACACTGAAGCTTTCTTT	CASSPPGGSNTEAFF